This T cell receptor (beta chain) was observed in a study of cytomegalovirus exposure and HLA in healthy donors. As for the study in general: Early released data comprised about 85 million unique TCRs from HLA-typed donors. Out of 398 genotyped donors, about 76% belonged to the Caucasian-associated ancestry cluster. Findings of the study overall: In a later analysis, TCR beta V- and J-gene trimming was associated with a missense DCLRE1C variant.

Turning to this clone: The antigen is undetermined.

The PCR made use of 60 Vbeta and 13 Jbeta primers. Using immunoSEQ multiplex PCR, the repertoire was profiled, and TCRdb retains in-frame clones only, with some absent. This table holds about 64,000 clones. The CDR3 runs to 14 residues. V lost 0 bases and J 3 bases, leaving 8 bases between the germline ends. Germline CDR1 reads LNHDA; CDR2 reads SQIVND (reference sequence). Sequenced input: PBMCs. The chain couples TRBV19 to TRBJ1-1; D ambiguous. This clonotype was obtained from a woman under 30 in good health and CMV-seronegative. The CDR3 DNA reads TGTGCCAGTAGTATAGACGTACGGGACACTGAAGCTTTCTTT. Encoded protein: CASSIDVRDTEAFF. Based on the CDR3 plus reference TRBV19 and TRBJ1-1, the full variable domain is DGGITQSPKYLFRKEGQNVTLSCEQNLNHDAMYWYRQDPGQGLRLIYYSQIVNDFQKGDIAEGYSVSREKKESFPLTVTSAQKNPTAFYLCASSIDVRDTEAFFGQGTRLTVV.